This T cell receptor beta chain was sequenced for a study of cytomegalovirus exposure and HLA in healthy donors (TCRdb year 2017). Notes on the research overall: In an earlier analysis of fewer than 750 of the donors, 276 Gb of sequence data and about 110 million unique TCR beta sequences from roughly 200 million T cells were reported. Donor age, sex, ethnicity and CMV serostatus were collected together with the repertoire data. Typing coverage varied by locus: 629-630 donors for A, B, C, DRB1 and DQB1; 500 to 550 for DQA1; around 570 for DPA1; 400 to 480 for DPB1. To predict cytomegalovirus infection status, the study brought together high-throughput TCR immunosequencing, statistical association of individual TCRs with disease status, and machine learning. Every discovery cohort repertoire had been produced on one sequencing platform. Genome-wide SNP genotypes for about 55% of the roughly 670 donors were used in a later genetic analysis, which treated that subset as a discovery cohort. Among some 400 genotyped donors of the cohort, an average of approximately 240,000 unique TCR beta nucleotide sequences was sequenced per donor, of which about 19% were non-productive. Class I and class II HLA loci were covered by the typing at four-digit resolution. Around 320 gigabases of sequencing data and 70 million to 85 million unique TCR sequences were included in an early release covering about 620 HLA-typed donors. The study was designed to test whether signatures of past pathogen exposure could be identified by cataloging public T cell receptors. Rather than drawing on any new phenotypic data, the later analysis identified candidate immune exposures from TCR beta sequences and the way those sequences occurred across donors. In an earlier analysis of roughly 600 of the donors, high-throughput TCR beta sequencing was used to judge whether each TCR beta V gene segment behaved as functional or pseudogenic. Along with the approximately 670-subject first cohort, a separate validation cohort of more than 90 different subjects was used. Using immunosequencing, the study profiled T cell repertoires from about 610 subjects and related those repertoires to cytomegalovirus serostatus. A handful of DR-DQ haplotypes were handled as single units for association and clustering because linkage in the cohort was strong. Among the roughly 380 genotyped donors, 75% to 90% belonged to the genetic ancestry cluster associated with self-reported Caucasian donors. To study patterns of TCR occurrence, a later analysis re-analyzed previously published TCR beta repertoires from 650 to 750 donors and added high-resolution HLA genotyping. Findings and caveats that apply to the study as a whole: In a later analysis, several top co-occurrence clusters were reported to appear linked to parvovirus B19, influenza, CMV and Epstein-Barr virus. It was suggested by the authors that the approach could potentially be generalized to other disease states and immunological phenotypes. Because some donors lacked HLA typing at each locus, the association tests relied only on the typed subset. In this cohort, only TCR beta chains were sequenced, and detectable features were limited by the absence of alpha or paired-chain data. In vitro tests confirmed that a few of the cytomegalovirus-associated TCR beta chains recognize cytomegalovirus antigens. In an earlier analysis of 587 of the donors, most TCR beta V segments were observed in productive rearrangements about 87% or about 30% of the time, broadly matching IMGT annotations. Compared with the 666-donor mean, donors in an Asian-associated ancestry cluster had fewer N-insertions in productive TCRs, according to a later genetic analysis. According to a later analysis, most CMV-associated TCR beta chains appeared to be HLA-restricted, and the HLA associations seemed to be driven largely by CMV exposure. In a later analysis, the rate of TCR association differed among HLA loci, with DRB1 alleles having the most associated TCRs and HLA-C alleles having the fewest. The study listed 150 to 200 TCR beta chains as associated with cytomegalovirus. A later genetic analysis associated a missense DCLRE1C variant with V-gene and J-gene trimming of TCR beta chains, and an independent cohort replicated the association. The 87-base-pair reads could not distinguish some IMGT-functional V segments, including TRBV6-2 and TRBV6-3, so those segments were excluded. When HLA alleles, especially DR and DQ, strongly co-occurred, attributing TCR associations to individual alleles was difficult. A later analysis found that HLA-associated TCR beta chains were more clonally expanded and had lower generation probabilities than equally common non-associated chains. The earlier analysis of 587 of the donors excluded some 16 rarely observed V segments, including chromosome 9 orphons, because counts were too low. At a false discovery rate of 0.05, a later analysis linked 15,000 to 20,000 TCR beta sequences to specific HLA alleles. The classifier was reported to diagnose cytomegalovirus status with high specificity and sensitivity in both the original and validation cohorts. CMV serostatus was the only immune exposure information available for the cohort. Correlated functional status among segregating V segments might reflect linkage disequilibrium, but an unknown experimental factor could not be ruled out. A further reported finding was that TCR beta sequences accurately predicted the HLA-A and HLA-B alleles for most subjects in the first cohort. The sequencing pipeline was judged likely to have produced a cluster of highly shared sequence variants as a technical artifact. Most TCR sequences were seen in very few donors, while some public TCRs were found in many individuals. The presence/absence analyses assumed that sequencing depth was roughly uniform across donors, and that assumption may not be true.

The library was made by the immunoSEQ multiplex PCR assay. For the multiplex PCR, a mixture combining 60 forward primers for TCR Vbeta segments and 13 reverse primers for TCR Jbeta segments was used. The CDR3 region of rearranged TCR beta genes was amplified from genomic DNA by a multiplex PCR assay. The Illumina HiSeq System was used to sequence the amplified TCR beta libraries as 87-base-pair reads. The original methods were these. A later analysis tallied 80 million to 95 million unique TCR beta chains across the 666 repertoires, and around 10 million of those chains were shared by two or more donors. To remove PCR and sequencing errors, raw reads were error-corrected and collapsed into unique sequences using a nearest-neighbor algorithm that merged closely related sequences. CDR3 sequences were aligned to IMGT reference sequences to assign V, D and J gene segments. Each retained sequence needed at least a six-nucleotide match to both a V gene segment and a J gene segment. Rearrangements were called productive when the CDR3 lacked stop codons and stayed in frame with V and J; all others were non-productive. Following IMGT convention, CDR3 was defined as the stretch from the second conserved V-encoded cysteine to the conserved J-encoded phenylalanine. The earlier analysis of approximately 500 of the donors excluded sequences that lacked an unambiguous match to a single V gene segment. In an earlier analysis of several hundred of the donors, V segments were called functional above 56.7% productive rearrangements and were called segregating when the between-donor standard deviation exceeded 5%. A statistical classification framework was built to diagnose cytomegalovirus status from the catalog of TCR beta chain sequences. V and J gene assignment, in a later analysis, came from comparing TCR nucleotide sequences with IMGT/GENE-DB human TR gene sequences. In a later analysis, CDR3 sequences and most-parsimonious VDJ recombination scenarios were assigned using the TCRdist pipeline. In a later analysis, each TCR beta chain was defined by its CDR3 amino acid sequence together with its V-gene family, and reads without a unique V-gene family were excluded. To address suspected cross-contamination and a sequencing artifact, a later analysis removed around 590 highly shared, low-generation-probability nucleotide sequences. In a later analysis, a clonal expansion index was calculated for each public chain from normalized within-repertoire ranks of inferred template counts. In a later analysis, generation probabilities were computed using a VDJ recombination model fitted to out-of-frame rearrangements, and the results were checked against IGoR. Hypergeometric tests were used in a later analysis to score TCR-TCR, TCR-HLA and TCR-CMV co-occurrence, with a repertoire-size bias correction applied to the TCR pairs. A later analysis estimated false discovery rates by permuting HLA or CMV assignments 20 times. In a later analysis, co-occurring TCRs were grouped with DBSCAN, and TCRdist sequence similarity was added when clustering was performed within HLA-allele-positive subsets. For co-occurrence clustering, repertoires with fewer than 30,000 or more than 120,000 public chains were excluded, along with roughly five repertoires with anomalous nucleotide sharing. The table was pulled from immuneACCESS by TCRdb, which kept in-frame rearrangements only. Such tables lose some clones; where checked, under half of the loss comes from unresolved V genes, and the rest has no known cause. That table furnishes V, J and clone size, whereas the DNA furnished D and trimming. Within this sample are approximately 120,000 clones, with 70% to 80% of them counted one time only. Around 1.2% of the sample rests with the top ten.

Inclusive of the bounding cysteine and phenylalanine, the CDR3 is 15 residues long. Only CDR3 DNA remains: 45 bases, in frame from the first base. The junction shows trimming of 0 bases on V and 0 bases on J, plus 5 bases between the germline ends. The germline V gene supplies CDR1 MNHNS and CDR2 SASEGT. Regarding this clone: What antigen it recognizes has not been identified. Per-base quality was not reported, and no clone a single base away is much larger than it.

In total, approximately 610 healthy bone marrow donors made up the cohort. All cohort members were sampled while nominally healthy, although unrecorded immune exposures were likely present. The donor tested CMV seronegative, placing the donor among the 350 or so seronegative members of the cohort. Each donor provided a peripheral blood sample, and peripheral blood mononuclear cells were used for TCR beta sequencing. Genomic DNA was extracted from the blood cell samples with the Qiagen DNeasy Blood Extraction Kit. The chain joins TRBV6-1 to TRBJ1-4; no confident D gene assignment can be made. Sequenced input: PBMCs. The sequence derives from a man aged 45-65 years in good health and CMV-seronegative. The CDR3 protein is CASSEAGSTNEKLFF. In nucleotides, the sequence is TGTGCCAGCAGTGAAGCCGGTTCAACTAATGAAAAACTGTTTTTT.